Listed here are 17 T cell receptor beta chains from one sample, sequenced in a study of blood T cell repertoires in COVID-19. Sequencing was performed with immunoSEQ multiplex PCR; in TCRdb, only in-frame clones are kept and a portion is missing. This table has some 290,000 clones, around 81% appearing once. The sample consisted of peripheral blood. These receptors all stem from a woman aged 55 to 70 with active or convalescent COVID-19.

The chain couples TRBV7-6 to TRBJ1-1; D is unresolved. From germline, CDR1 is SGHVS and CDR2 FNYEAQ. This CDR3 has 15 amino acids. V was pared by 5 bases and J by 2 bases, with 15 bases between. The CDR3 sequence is CASSDLEEPNTEAFF. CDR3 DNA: TGTGCCAGCAGCGACCTCGAGGAGCCCAACACTGAAGCTTTCTTT.

This chain's CDR3 is CASSDTGGSGNTIYF. As DNA, the CDR3 is TGTGCCAGCAGCGACACAGGGGGTTCCGGAAACACCATATATTTT. V and J are TRBV7-9 and TRBJ1-3; 8 nucleotides align to TRBD1. The length of the CDR3 is 15 residues. With 5 bases clipped from V and 4 bases from J, the junction kept 7 bases outside the gene matches. Germline V CDR1 and CDR2: SEHNR, FQNEAQ (reference sequence).

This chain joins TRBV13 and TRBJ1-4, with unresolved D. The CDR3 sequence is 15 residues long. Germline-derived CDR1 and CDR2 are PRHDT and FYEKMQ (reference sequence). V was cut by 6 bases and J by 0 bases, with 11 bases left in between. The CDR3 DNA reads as TGTGCCAGCAGGCCCCGGGGTGCAACTAATGAAAAACTGTTTTTT. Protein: CASRPRGATNEKLFF.

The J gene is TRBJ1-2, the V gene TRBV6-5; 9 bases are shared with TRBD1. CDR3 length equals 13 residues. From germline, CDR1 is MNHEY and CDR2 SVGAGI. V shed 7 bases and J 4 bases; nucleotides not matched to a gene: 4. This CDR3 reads CASMGQGLYGYTF. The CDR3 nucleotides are TGTGCCAGCATGGGACAGGGACTCTATGGCTACACCTTC.

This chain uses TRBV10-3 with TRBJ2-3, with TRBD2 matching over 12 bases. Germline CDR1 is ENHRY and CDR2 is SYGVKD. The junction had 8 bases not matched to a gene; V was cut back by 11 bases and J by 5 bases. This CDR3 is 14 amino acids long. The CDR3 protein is CAVLAGGPQDTQYF. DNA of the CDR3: TGTGCCGTCCTAGCGGGGGGGCCCCAAGATACGCAGTATTTT.

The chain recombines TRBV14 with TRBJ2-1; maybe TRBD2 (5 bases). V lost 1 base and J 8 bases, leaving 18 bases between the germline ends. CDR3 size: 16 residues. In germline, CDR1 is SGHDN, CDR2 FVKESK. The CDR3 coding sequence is TGTGCCAGCAGCCAAGGTCTACGGCTCGCCGGGGATGAGCAGTTCTTC. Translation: CASSQGLRLAGDEQFF. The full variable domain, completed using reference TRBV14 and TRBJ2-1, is EAGVTQFPSHSVIEKGQTVTLRCDPISGHDNLYWYRRVMGKEIKFLLHFVKESKQDESGMPNNRFLAERTGGTYSTLKVQPAELEDSGVYFCASSQGLRLAGDEQFFGPGTRLTVL.

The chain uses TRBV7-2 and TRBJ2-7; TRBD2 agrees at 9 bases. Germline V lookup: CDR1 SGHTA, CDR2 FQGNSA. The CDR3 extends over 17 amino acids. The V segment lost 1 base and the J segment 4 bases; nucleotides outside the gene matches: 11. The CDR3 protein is CASSLVAGRGGEYEQYF. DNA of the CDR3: TGTGCCAGCAGCTTAGTAGCGGGGCGGGGGGGCGAATACGAGCAGTACTTC.

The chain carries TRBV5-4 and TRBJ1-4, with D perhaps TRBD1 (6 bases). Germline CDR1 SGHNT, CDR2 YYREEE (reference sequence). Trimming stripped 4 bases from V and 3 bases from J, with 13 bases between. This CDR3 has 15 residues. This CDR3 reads CASSAKQGANEKLFF. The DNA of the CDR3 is TGTGCCAGCAGCGCAAAACAGGGAGCTAATGAAAAACTGTTTTTT.

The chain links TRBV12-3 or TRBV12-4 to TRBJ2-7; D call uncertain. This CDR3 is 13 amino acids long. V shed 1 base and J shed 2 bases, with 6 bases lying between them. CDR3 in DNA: TGTGCCAGCAGTTTAGATTTCGCCTACGAGCAGTACTTC. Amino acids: CASSLDFAYEQYF.

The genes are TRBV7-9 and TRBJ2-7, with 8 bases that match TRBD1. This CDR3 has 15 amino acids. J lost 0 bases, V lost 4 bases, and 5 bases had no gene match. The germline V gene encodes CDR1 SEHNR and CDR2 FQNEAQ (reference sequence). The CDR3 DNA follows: TGTGCCAGCAGCTGGGGACAGGTCAGCTCCTACGAGCAGTACTTC. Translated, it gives CASSWGQVSSYEQYF. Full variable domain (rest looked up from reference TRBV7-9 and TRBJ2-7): DTGVSQNPRHKITKRGQNVTFRCDPISEHNRLYWYRQTLGQGPEFLTYFQNEAQLEKSRLLSDRFSAERPKGSFSTLEIQRTEQGDSAMYLCASSWGQVSSYEQYFGPGTRLTVT.

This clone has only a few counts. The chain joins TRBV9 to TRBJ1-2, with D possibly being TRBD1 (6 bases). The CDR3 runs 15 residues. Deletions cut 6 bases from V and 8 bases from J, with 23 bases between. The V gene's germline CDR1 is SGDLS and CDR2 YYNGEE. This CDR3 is CASTLPDRGASGYTF. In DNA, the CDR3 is TGTGCCAGCACCCTCCCCGATCGGGGGGCCTCGGGCTACACCTTC. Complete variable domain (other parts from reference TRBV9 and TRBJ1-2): DSGVTQTPKHLITATGQRVTLRCSPRSGDLSVYWYQQSLDQGLQFLIQYYNGEERAKGNILERFSAQQFPDLHSELNLSSLELGDSALYFCASTLPDRGASGYTFGSGTRLTVV.

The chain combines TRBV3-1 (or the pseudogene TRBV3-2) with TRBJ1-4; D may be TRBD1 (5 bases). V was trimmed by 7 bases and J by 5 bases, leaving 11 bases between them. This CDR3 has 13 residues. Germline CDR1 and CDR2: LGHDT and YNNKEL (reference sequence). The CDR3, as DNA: TGTGCCAGCACCCAGGAGGGGAATGAAAAACTGTTTTTT. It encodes CASTQEGNEKLFF.

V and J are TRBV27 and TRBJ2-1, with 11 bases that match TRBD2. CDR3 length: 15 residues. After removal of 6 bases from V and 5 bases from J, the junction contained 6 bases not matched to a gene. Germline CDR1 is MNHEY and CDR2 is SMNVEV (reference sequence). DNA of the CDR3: TGTGCCAGCAGACTGGGGACTAGCGGAGACAATGAGCAGTTCTTC. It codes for CASRLGTSGDNEQFF.

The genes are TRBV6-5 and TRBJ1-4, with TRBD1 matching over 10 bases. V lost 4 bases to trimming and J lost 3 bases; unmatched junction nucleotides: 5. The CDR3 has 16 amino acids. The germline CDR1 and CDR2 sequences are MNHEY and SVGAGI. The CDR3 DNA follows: TGTGCCAGCAGTTCCGACAGGGGGCTAGCTAATGAAAAACTGTTTTTT. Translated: CASSSDRGLANEKLFF.

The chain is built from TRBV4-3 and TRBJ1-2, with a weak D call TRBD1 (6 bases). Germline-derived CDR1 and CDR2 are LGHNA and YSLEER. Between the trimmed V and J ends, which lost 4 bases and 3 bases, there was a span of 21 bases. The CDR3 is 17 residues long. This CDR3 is CASSRFPGGALHYGYTF. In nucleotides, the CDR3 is TGCGCCAGCAGCCGGTTCCCGGGGGGGGCCCTCCACTATGGCTACACCTTC.

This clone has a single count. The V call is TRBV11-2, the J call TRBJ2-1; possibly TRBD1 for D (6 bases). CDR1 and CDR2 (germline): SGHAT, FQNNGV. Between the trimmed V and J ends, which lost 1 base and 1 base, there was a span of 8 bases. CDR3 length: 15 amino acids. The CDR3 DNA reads TGTGCCAGCAGCTTAGGGGACATTTCCTACAATGAGCAGTTCTTC. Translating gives CASSLGDISYNEQFF.

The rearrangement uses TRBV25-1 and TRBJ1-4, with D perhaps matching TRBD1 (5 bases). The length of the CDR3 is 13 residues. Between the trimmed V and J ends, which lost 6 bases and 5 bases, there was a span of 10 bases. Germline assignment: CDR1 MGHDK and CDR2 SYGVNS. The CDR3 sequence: CASSPTVNEKLFF. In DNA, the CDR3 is TGTGCCAGCAGCCCGACAGTGAATGAAAAACTGTTTTTT.